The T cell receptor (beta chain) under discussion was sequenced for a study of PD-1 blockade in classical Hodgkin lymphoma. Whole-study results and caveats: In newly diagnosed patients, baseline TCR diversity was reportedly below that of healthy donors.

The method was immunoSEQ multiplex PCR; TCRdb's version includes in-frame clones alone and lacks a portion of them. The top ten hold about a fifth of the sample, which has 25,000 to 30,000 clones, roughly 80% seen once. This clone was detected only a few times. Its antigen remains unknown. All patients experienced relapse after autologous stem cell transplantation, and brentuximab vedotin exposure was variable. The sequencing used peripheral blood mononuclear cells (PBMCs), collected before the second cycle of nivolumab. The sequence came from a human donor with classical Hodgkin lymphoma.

This CDR3 is CASSPGTGVGYTF. In DNA, the CDR3 is TGTGCCAGCAGCCCCGGGACAGGGGTTGGCTACACCTTC. This chain uses TRBV7-2 with TRBJ1-2, with 10 bases aligning to TRBD1. CDR1 SGHTA and CDR2 FQGNSA come from the germline V gene. Trimming cost V 5 bases and J 7 bases; bases outside gene matches: 4. The CDR3 length is 13 residues.